This is a list of T cell receptor beta chains from one sample in a study of blood T cell repertoires in COVID-19. TCRdb keeps only in-frame clones here, not all; method: immunoSEQ multiplex PCR. This table holds a few hundred thousand clones, 65% to 90% found once. The sequenced sample was peripheral blood. All receptors come from a man in his forties or fifties who had recovered from COVID-19. CDR3s include the opening cysteine and the closing phenylalanine or tryptophan. Each record gives: V gene, clone size, D gene, J gene, CDR3 protein, CDR3 DNA. D genes are given only for firm matches. The size of a clone is reported for some rows only, either as once, few or many, or as a class for expanded clones.

>TRBV11-3|.|TRBD2|TRBJ2-4
CASSTERGGAKNIQYF
TGTGCCAGCAGCACCGAGCGGGGGGGAGCCAAAAACATTCAGTACTTC
>TRBV5-6|.|TRBD2|TRBJ2-5
CASSLREEETQYF
TGTGCCAGCAGCTTACGGGAGGAAGAGACCCAGTACTTC
>TRBV11-3|.|.|TRBJ1-3
CASSSPGGAGNTIYF
TGTGCCAGCAGCTCACCGGGGGGGGCTGGAAACACCATATATTTT
>TRBV6-5|.|.|TRBJ2-1
CATTQQMGGANEQFF
TGTGCCACCACCCAACAGATGGGGGGGGCGAATGAGCAGTTCTTC
>TRBV19|.|.|TRBJ2-5
CASSSAWRGQETQYF
TGTGCCAGTAGTAGTGCGTGGAGGGGCCAAGAGACCCAGTACTTC
>TRBV27|.|TRBD1|TRBJ1-2
CASRWTGGDYGYTF
TGTGCCAGCAGGTGGACAGGGGGCGACTATGGCTACACCTTC
>TRBV11-2|.|.|TRBJ1-4
CASSFRGGDEKLFF
TGTGCCAGCAGCTTCCGGGGCGGGGATGAAAAACTGTTTTTT
>TRBV12-3/TRBV12-4|.|.|TRBJ2-7
CASSLSTQYEQYF
TGTGCCAGCAGTTTGAGCACTCAATACGAGCAGTACTTC
>TRBV5-6|.|.|TRBJ1-2
CASSLYHINYGYTF
TGTGCCAGCAGCTTGTATCACATTAACTATGGCTACACCTTC
>TRBV11-3|.|TRBD1|TRBJ1-1
CASKDREGLNTEAFF
TGTGCCAGCAAAGACAGGGAAGGGTTGAACACTGAAGCTTTCTTT
>TRBV19|once|.|TRBJ2-3
CASSIHLSGLTDTQYF
TGTGCCAGTAGTATTCATCTTAGCGGTCTCACAGATACGCAGTATTTT
>TRBV20-1|few|.|TRBJ2-3
CSASLGGGSTDTQYF
TGCAGTGCTAGTTTGGGCGGGGGCAGCACAGATACGCAGTATTTT
>TRBV5-4|.|.|TRBJ2-5
CASSWTVGETQYF
TGTGCCAGCAGCTGGACAGTCGGGGAGACCCAGTACTTC
>TRBV27|.|.|TRBJ2-1
CASSSQGRSYNEQFF
TGTGCCAGCAGTTCTCAGGGCAGGTCCTACAATGAGCAGTTCTTC
>TRBV7-9|.|TRBD1|TRBJ2-7
CASSRPGTGLVEQYF
TGTGCCAGCAGCCGTCCCGGGACAGGGCTTGTCGAGCAGTACTTC
>TRBV24-1|.|.|TRBJ1-1
CATSDRQDNTEAFF
TGTGCCACCAGTGACCGACAGGATAACACTGAAGCTTTCTTT
>TRBV28|once|.|TRBJ1-1
CASSSGNTEAFF
TGTGCCAGCAGTTCCGGGAACACTGAAGCTTTCTTT
>TRBV2|.|TRBD1|TRBJ1-1
CASSGQGSMNTEAFF
TGTGCCAGCAGTGGACAGGGCTCCATGAACACTGAAGCTTTCTTT
>TRBV6-1|.|.|TRBJ1-1
CASSEWGGVNTEAFF
TGTGCCAGCAGTGAGTGGGGGGGAGTAAACACTGAAGCTTTCTTT
>TRBV6-1|.|TRBD2|TRBJ2-3
CASSEAGTTTGDTQYF
TGTGCCAGCAGTGAAGCGGGGACTACCACCGGGGATACGCAGTATTTT
>TRBV12-5|.|.|TRBJ1-1
CASGIRIPLQGNTEAFF
TGTGCTAGTGGTATCCGAATTCCGTTACAGGGGAACACTGAAGCTTTCTTT
>TRBV11-3|once|.|TRBJ1-3
CASSLTAGRGRTGNTIYF
TGTGCCAGCAGCTTAACAGCGGGGAGGGGTCGGACTGGAAACACCATATATTTT
>TRBV2|.|.|TRBJ1-5
CASSVGNNQPQHF
TGTGCCAGCAGTGTCGGGAACAATCAGCCCCAGCATTTT
>TRBV30|.|TRBD1|TRBJ2-7
CAWATGLYEQYF
TGTGCCTGGGCGACAGGGTTATACGAGCAGTACTTC
>TRBV24-1|.|TRBD1|TRBJ1-4
CATSASGGFRKKLFF
TGTGCCACCAGCGCATCAGGGGGCTTTAGGAAAAAACTGTTTTTT
>TRBV4-1|few|TRBD1|TRBJ1-1
CASSQVGGRTLRNTEAFF
TGCGCCAGCAGCCAAGTAGGGGGCCGGACCCTCCGTAACACTGAAGCTTTCTTT
>TRBV7-9|.|.|TRBJ2-1
CASSGGSSYNEQFF
TGTGCCAGCAGCGGGGGGAGCTCCTACAATGAGCAGTTCTTC
>TRBV5-4|.|TRBD1|TRBJ1-6
CASSPSADRANSPLHF
TGTGCCAGCAGCCCTTCCGCGGACAGGGCGAATTCACCCCTCCACTTT
>TRBV5-5|.|TRBD1|TRBJ1-4
CASRRTQGAGLEKLFF
TGTGCCAGCAGACGAACACAGGGGGCAGGACTTGAAAAACTGTTTTTT
>TRBV29-1|once|TRBD1|TRBJ2-1
CSFAGGANYNEQFF
TGCAGCTTCGCAGGGGGCGCGAACTACAATGAGCAGTTCTTC
>TRBV25-1|few|TRBD1|TRBJ1-1
CASSDTGTGSTEAFF
TGTGCCAGCAGTGATACCGGGACAGGGAGCACTGAAGCTTTCTTT
>TRBV15|.|TRBD2|TRBJ2-3
CATSRDLSGRGADTQYF
TGTGCCACCAGCAGAGATCTTAGCGGGAGAGGGGCAGATACGCAGTATTTT
>TRBV4-3|.|.|TRBJ1-3
CASSPEVGGSLGNTIYF
TGCGCCAGCAGCCCAGAGGTGGGAGGGAGCCTTGGAAACACCATATATTTT
>TRBV4-1|.|.|TRBJ1-1
CASSQGLRTMNTEAFF
TGCGCCAGCAGCCAAGGTTTGCGTACCATGAACACTGAAGCTTTCTTT
>TRBV6-6|.|.|TRBJ2-1
CASSYRRDSGPHFF
TGTGCCAGCAGTTACCGGAGGGATAGCGGCCCCCACTTCTTC
>TRBV19|.|TRBD1|TRBJ1-5
CASSRRQGQPQHF
TGTGCCAGTAGCCGCCGACAGGGCCAGCCCCAGCATTTT
>TRBV6-1|.|TRBD1|TRBJ1-1
CASSDGTGLKVTAFF
TGTGCCAGCAGTGACGGGACAGGGTTGAAAGTCACGGCTTTCTTT
>TRBV7-9|.|TRBD1|TRBJ1-2
CASSSAGTGGNGYTF
TGTGCCAGCAGCTCCGCCGGGACAGGGGGGAATGGCTACACCTTC
>TRBV5-1|.|.|TRBJ1-1
CASSFDSITTEAFF
TGCGCCAGCAGCTTTGACAGTATCACCACTGAAGCTTTCTTT
>TRBV20-1|.|.|TRBJ2-3
CSASPGTSSTDTQYF
TGCAGTGCTAGTCCCGGGACATCTAGCACAGATACGCAGTATTTT
>TRBV6-5|.|.|TRBJ2-2
CASRKLVFRPGELFF
TGTGCCAGCAGGAAACTAGTCTTTCGGCCCGGGGAGCTGTTTTTT